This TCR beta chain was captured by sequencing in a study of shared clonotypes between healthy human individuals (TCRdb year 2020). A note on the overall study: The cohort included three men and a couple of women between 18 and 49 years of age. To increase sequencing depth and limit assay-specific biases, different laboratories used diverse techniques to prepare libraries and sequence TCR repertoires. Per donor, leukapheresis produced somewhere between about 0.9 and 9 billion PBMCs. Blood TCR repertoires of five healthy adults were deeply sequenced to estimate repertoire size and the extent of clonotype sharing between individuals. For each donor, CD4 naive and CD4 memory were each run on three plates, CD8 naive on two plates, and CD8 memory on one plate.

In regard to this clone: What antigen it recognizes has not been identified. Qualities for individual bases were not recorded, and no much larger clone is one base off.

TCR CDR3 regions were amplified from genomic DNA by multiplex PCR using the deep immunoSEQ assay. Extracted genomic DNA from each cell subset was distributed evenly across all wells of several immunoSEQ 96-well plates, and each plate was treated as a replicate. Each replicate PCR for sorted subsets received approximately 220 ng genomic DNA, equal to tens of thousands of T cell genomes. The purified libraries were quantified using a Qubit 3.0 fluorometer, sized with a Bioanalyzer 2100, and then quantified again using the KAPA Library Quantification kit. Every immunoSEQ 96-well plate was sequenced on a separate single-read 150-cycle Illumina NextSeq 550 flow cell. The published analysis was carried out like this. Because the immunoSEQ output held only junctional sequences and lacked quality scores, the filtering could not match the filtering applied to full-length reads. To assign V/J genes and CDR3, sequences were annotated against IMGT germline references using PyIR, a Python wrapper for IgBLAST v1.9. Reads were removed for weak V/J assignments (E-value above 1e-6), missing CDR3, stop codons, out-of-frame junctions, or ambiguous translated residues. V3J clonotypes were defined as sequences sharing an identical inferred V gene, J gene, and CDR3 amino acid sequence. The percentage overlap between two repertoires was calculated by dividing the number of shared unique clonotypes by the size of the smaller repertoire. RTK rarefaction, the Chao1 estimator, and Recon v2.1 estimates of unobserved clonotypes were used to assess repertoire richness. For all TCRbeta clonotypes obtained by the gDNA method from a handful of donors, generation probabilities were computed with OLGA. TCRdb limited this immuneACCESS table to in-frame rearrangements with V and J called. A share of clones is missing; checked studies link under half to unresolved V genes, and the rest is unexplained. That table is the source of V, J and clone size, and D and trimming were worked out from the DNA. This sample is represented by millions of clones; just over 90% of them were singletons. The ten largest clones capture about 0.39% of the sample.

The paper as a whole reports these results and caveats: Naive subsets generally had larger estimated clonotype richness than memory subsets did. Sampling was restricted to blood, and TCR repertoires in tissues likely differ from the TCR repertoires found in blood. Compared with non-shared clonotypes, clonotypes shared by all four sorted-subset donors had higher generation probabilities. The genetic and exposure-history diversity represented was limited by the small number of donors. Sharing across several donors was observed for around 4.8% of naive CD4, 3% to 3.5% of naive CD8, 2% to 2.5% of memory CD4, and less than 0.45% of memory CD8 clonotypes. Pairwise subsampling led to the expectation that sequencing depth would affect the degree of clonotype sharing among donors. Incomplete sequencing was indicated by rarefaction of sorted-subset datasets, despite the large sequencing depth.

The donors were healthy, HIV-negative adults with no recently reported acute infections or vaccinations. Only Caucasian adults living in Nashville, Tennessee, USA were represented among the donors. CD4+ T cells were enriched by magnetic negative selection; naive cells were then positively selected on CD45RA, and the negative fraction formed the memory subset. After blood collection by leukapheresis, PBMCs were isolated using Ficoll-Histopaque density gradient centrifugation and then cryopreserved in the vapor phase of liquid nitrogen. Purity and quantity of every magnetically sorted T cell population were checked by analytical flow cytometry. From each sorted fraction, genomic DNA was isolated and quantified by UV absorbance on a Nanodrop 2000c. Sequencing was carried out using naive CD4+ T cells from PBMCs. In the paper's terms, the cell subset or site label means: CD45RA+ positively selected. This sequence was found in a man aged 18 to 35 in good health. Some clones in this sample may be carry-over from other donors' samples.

For the CDR3, the sequence is CASSPGQGAFYEQYF. The DNA sequence is as follows: TGTGCCAGCAGCCCAGGACAGGGGGCTTTCTACGAGCAGTACTTC. The chain joins TRBV5-4 to TRBJ2-7; a stretch of 11 junction bases matches TRBD1. The germline V gene (reference sequence) specifies SGHNT as CDR1 and YYREEE as CDR2. The CDR3 runs 15 amino acids, cysteine and phenylalanine included. Only CDR3 DNA remains: 45 bases, in frame from the first base. For this chain, trimming is 4 bases at the V end and 3 bases at the J end, and the number of junction bases without a gene match is 6.